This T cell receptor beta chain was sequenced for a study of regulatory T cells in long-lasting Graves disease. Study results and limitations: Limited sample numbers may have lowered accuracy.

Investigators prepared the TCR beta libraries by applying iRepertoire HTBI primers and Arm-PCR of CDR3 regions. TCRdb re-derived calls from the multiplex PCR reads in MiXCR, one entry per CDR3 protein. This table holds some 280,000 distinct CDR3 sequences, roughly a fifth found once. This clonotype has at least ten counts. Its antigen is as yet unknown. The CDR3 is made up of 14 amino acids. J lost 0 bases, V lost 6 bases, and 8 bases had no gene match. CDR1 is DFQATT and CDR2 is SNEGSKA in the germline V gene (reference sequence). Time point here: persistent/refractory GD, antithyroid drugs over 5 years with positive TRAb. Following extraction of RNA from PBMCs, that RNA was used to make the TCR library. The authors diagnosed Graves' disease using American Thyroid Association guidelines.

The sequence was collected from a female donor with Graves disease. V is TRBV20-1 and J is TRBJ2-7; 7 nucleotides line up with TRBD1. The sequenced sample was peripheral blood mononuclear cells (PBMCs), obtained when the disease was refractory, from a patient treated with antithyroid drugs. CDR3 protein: CSAAGQAISYEQYF. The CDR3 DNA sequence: TGCAGTGCAGCCGGACAGGCGATCTCCTACGAGCAGTACTTC.